These 19 T cell receptor beta chains share one sample of origin, sequenced in a study of metastatic and nonmetastatic thyroid tumors. Not a single patient had been given any form of treatment at any point before undergoing thyroid surgery. TCRdb reprocessed the PCR reads via MiXCR. Among roughly 30,000 clones listed, roughly 3.5% were seen once. The specimen sequenced was blood. These receptor sequences come from a male donor with papillary thyroid cancer or a benign thyroid nodule (not recorded which). Some clones in this sample may be carry-over from other donors' samples.

This clone is medium-sized. The gene calls are TRBV28 and TRBJ1-5, with D unresolved. Trimming removed 7 bases at V and 7 bases at J, with 17 bases between. Germline V gene sequence: CDR1 MDHEN, CDR2 SYDVKM. The CDR3 consists of 14 residues. CDR3 residues: CASKKSENHQPQHF. CDR3 nucleotides: TGTGCCAGCAAAAAGTCAGAAAACCACCAGCCCCAGCATTTT.

The chain carries TRBV7-2 and TRBJ2-2; D gene unclear. CDR1 is SGHTA, CDR2 FQGNSA, per germline. The CDR3 is 13 residues long. V gave up 5 bases and J gave up 2 bases, with 6 bases separating them. The CDR3 is CASSIPNTGELFF. The CDR3, as DNA: TGTGCCAGCAGCATACCCAACACCGGGGAGCTGTTTTTT.

This clone was counted a few times. The chain uses TRBV6-1 and TRBJ2-7; D gene unclear. Trimming stripped 5 bases from V and 5 bases from J, with 10 bases between. The CDR3 length is 12 residues. The germline gives CDR1 MNHNS, CDR2 SASEGT. The CDR3 loop reads CASSRGVNEQYF. CDR3 in DNA: TGTGCCAGCAGTCGAGGTGTAAACGAGCAGTACTTC.

This clone was found a few times. V gene TRBV6-2 or TRBV6-3 combines with J gene TRBJ1-1; the D gene is possibly TRBD1 (6 bases). V was clipped by 5 bases and J by 7 bases, with 14 bases between them. From germline, CDR1 is MNHEY and CDR2 SVGEGT. The CDR3 sequence is 13 residues long. CDR3 loop: CASSPNGQLEAFF. CDR3 nucleotide sequence: TGTGCCAGCAGTCCCAACGGACAGCTTGAAGCTTTCTTT.

The table lists this clone with a few counts. The CDR3 reads CASSPEGNLGGYTF. CDR3 bases: TGTGCCAGCAGTCCCGAGGGGAATCTCGGCGGCTACACCTTC. This rearrangement joins TRBV12-3 or TRBV12-4 to TRBJ1-2; a possible D gene is TRBD1 (5 bases). The V end lost 5 bases, the J end lost 8 bases, and 18 bases lay between the germline ends. The CDR3 has 14 residues.

Comment on this clone: One base away lies a much larger clone, so this may be a sequencing read error. The chain uses TRBV6-2 or TRBV6-3 and TRBJ2-2, with 7 bases fitting TRBD1. The CDR3 is 15 residues long. Germline V gene data show CDR1 as MNHEY and CDR2 as SVGEGT. The DNA for the CDR3 is TGTGCCAGCAGAGATACAGGGGTAAACACCTGGGAGCTGTTTTTT. Protein product: CASRDTGVNTWELFF.

This clone showed up many times. The chain combines TRBV3-1 with TRBJ1-1, with TRBD1 as a possible D gene (5 bases). This CDR3 spans 14 amino acids. The V and J ends lost 1 base and 6 bases respectively, with 12 bases between them. Germline loops: CDR1 LGHDT, CDR2 YNNKEL (reference sequence). The CDR3 is CASSQVGGRAEAFF. CDR3 sequence (DNA): TGTGCCAGCAGCCAAGTGGGGGGTAGAGCTGAAGCTTTCTTT. The variable domain in full, with the rest retrieved from reference TRBV3-1 and TRBJ1-1, is DTAVSQTPKYLVTQMGNDKSIKCEQNLGHDTMYWYKQDSKKFLKIMFSYNNKELIINETVPNRFSPKSPDKAHLNLHINSLELGDSAVYFCASSQVGGRAEAFFGQGTRLTVV.

This clone was found a few times. Other DNA sequences from this sample encode an identical CDR3 as well. The chain uses TRBV19 and TRBJ2-7; 8 bases are a match to TRBD2. The length of the CDR3 is 14 residues. The V segment lost 6 bases and the J segment 2 bases; nucleotides outside the gene matches: 6. The germline gives CDR1 LNHDA, CDR2 SQIVND (reference sequence). CDR3 loop: CASSFGLATYEQYF. Here the CDR3 DNA reads TGTGCCAGTAGCTTTGGACTAGCTACCTACGAGCAGTACTTC.

The table lists this clone with a few counts. The chain combines TRBV6-2 or TRBV6-3 with TRBJ2-1, with 10 bases lining up with TRBD2. Germline V gene lookup returns CDR1 MNHEY and CDR2 SVGEGT. Trimming took 4 bases from V and 6 from J; bases not matched to a gene: 6. The CDR3 has 15 residues. The DNA of the CDR3 is TGTGCCAGCAGTTTCCTAGCGGGAGAGGGCAATGAGCAGTTCTTC. It specifies CASSFLAGEGNEQFF.

This clone was seen a handful of times. CDR3 residues: CASSLALSGRGTGELFF. CDR3 in DNA: TGTGCCAGCAGCTTAGCTCTTAGCGGGAGAGGCACCGGGGAGCTGTTTTTT. The chain has TRBV7-2 and TRBJ2-2; 9 bases agree with TRBD2. Per the germline V gene, CDR1 is SGHTA and CDR2 is FQGNSA. The CDR3 runs 17 residues. V gave up 0 bases and J gave up 4 bases; unmatched junction bases: 6.

DNA for the CDR3: TGCGCCAGCAGCTTGGCTCAGGGGGCGGGAGGCTACACCTTC. Translated: CASSLAQGAGGYTF. V and J are TRBV5-1 and TRBJ1-2; 8 bases are a match to TRBD1. V trimming: 0 bases; J trimming: 8 bases; junction bases outside the gene matches: 6. This CDR3 is built from 14 residues. CDR1 and CDR2 from the germline V gene are SGHRS and YFSETQ.

This clone was seen many times. The rearrangement links TRBV4-1 to TRBJ2-7; 8 bases map to TRBD1. Germline lookup yields CDR1 MGHRA and CDR2 YSYEKL. This CDR3 is 16 amino acids long. Trimming at V came to 2 bases and at J to 0 bases, leaving 6 bases not matched to a gene. The CDR3 region has the DNA TGCGCCAGCAGCCAACTACAGGGGGACCCCTCCTACGAGCAGTACTTC. Translating gives CASSQLQGDPSYEQYF.

This clone was counted many times. The CDR3 protein is CASSFRRDRHNQPQHF. The CDR3 DNA sequence: TGTGCCAGTAGTTTCCGCCGGGACAGGCACAATCAGCCCCAGCATTTT. V gene TRBV19 combines with J gene TRBJ1-5; 8 bases are shared with TRBD1. Unmatched junction bases numbered 9, after V lost 5 bases and J lost 3 bases. This CDR3 region has 16 residues. CDR1 is LNHDA, CDR2 SQIVND, per germline (reference sequence).

This clone was counted many times. The genes are TRBV9 and TRBJ2-1; 10 nucleotides agree with TRBD2. With V trimmed by 0 bases and J by 10 bases, 7 bases remained unmatched. This CDR3 contains 15 residues. CDR1 and CDR2 (germline): SGDLS, YYNGEE. The CDR3 reads CASSVEAGGLREQFF. The CDR3, as DNA: TGTGCCAGCAGCGTAGAAGCGGGAGGGCTAAGGGAGCAGTTCTTC.

This clone was seen more than once but under ten times. The rearrangement joins TRBV11-3 to TRBJ2-2; the D is unclear. V lost 1 base, J lost 5 bases, and 8 bases lay in between. Germline assignment: CDR1 SGHNT and CDR2 YENEEA. The CDR3 is made up of 14 amino acids. The DNA for the CDR3 is TGTGCCAGCAGCTTAGGTGTTAGTACCGGGGAGCTGTTTTTT. This encodes CASSLGVSTGELFF.

This clone has a handful of counts. V usage is TRBV3-1 and J usage is TRBJ1-1; no clear D gene. Per the germline V gene, CDR1 is LGHDT and CDR2 is YNNKEL (reference sequence). Between the trimmed V and J ends, which lost 2 bases and 3 bases, there was a span of 1 base. The CDR3 consists of 11 residues. The CDR3 loop reads CASSQYTEAFF. CDR3 nucleotide sequence: TGTGCCAGCAGCCAATACACTGAAGCTTTCTTT.

In the case of this clone: An end of the junction differs from the germline gene, which may be a read error. The chain employs TRBV10-3 and TRBJ1-1; 8 bases line up with TRBD1. Germline V gene sequence: CDR1 ENHRY, CDR2 SYGVKD. The CDR3 has 16 amino acids. The CDR3 reads CAISSNPGQVNTESFF. The DNA of the CDR3 is TGTGCCATCAGCTCAAACCCGGGACAGGTGAACACTGAATCTTTCTTT.

The chain employs TRBV4-1 and TRBJ2-5, with 9 nucleotides matching TRBD1. Per germline, CDR1 MGHRA and CDR2 YSYEKL. The V and J ends lost 4 bases and 5 bases, in that order; junction bases with no gene match: 17. The CDR3 runs 18 residues. In DNA, the CDR3 is TGCGCCAGCAGCCCTTCTTCCGGGACAGGGCGCTTCCAGGAGACCCAGTACTTC. It specifies CASSPSSGTGRFQETQYF.

There are many counts of this clone. V usage is TRBV7-9 and J usage is TRBJ1-4, with 10 bases lining up with TRBD1. From germline, CDR1 is SEHNR and CDR2 FQNEAQ (reference sequence). The CDR3 spans 18 residues. With V trimmed by 4 bases and J by 2 bases, 10 bases remained unmatched. The CDR3 sequence: CASSSRSGQGSTNEKLFF. Here the CDR3 DNA reads TGTGCCAGCAGCTCAAGGTCGGGACAGGGGAGCACTAATGAAAAACTGTTTTTT.